This record concerns one T cell receptor (beta chain) sequence. This clonotype came up many times. Which antigen it targets is not known. No clone much larger than this one lies a single base away; base qualities are absent. The entry originates in a study of T-cell reconstitution after alpha-beta-depleted transplantation in children (TCRdb year 2016). Turning to the overall study: Using TCR repertoire profiling, the study quantitatively followed how T-cell immune reconstitution unfolded in children after TCRalphabeta/CD19-depleted allogeneic hematopoietic cell transplantation.

Broad study findings and their caveats: Over the following months the frequencies of hyperexpanded clones went down, and after one year T-cell counts and TCRbeta diversity were mostly credited to newly produced T cells. In some patients, the high TCRbeta diversity seen at day 60 was put down to recipient T cells and intrathymic progenitors that had survived conditioning. Apparently early alphabetaT-cell count recovery about two months after transplant reportedly relied on only several hundred rapidly expanded clones derived from non-depleted graft cells.

Libraries were constructed by PCR. Instrument used: Illumina HiSeq 2500. TCR libraries were prepared with molecular barcoding, using unique molecular identifiers to normalize TCRbeta repertoire quantification. TCRdb passed the public sequencing reads through fastp at Q25 and MiXCR, retaining productive beta sequences. CDR3 protein duplicates are merged, each entry listing the most common genes and DNA. A total of 330,000 or so distinct CDR3 sequences appear in this sample, roughly 7.8% of them only once. The ten largest clonotypes hold approximately 9.6% of the sample. Germline trimming: 6 bases from V, 2 bases from J; junction bases outside gene matches: 3. Including cysteine and phenylalanine, the CDR3 has 14 amino acids. Only CDR3 DNA is held: 42 bases, read in frame from base 1. CDR1 and CDR2 (MNHNS, SASEGT) derive from the germline V gene. This specimen's treatment or condition label, per the study, means: allogeneic hematopoietic cell transplantation with graft depleted of TCRalphabeta T cells and CD19 B cells. TCRalphabeta/CD19-depleted allogeneic hematopoietic cell grafts were given to the transplant recipients, all of whom were children.

The sequencing used peripheral blood, collected 360 days after TCRalphabeta/CD19-depleted stem cell transplant. The sequence is built from TRBV6-1 and TRBJ2-1; TRBD2 matches 8 bases in the middle. This TCR was recovered from a female patient aged 2-9 years who had a stem cell transplant for Fanconi anemia, so the T cells may come from the graft donor. The CDR3 reads as follows: CASSVAGTYNEQFF. The sequenced DNA is TGTGCCAGCAGCGTAGCGGGGACCTACAATGAGCAGTTCTTC.